This T cell receptor (beta chain) was recovered during a study of tumor-infiltrating lymphocytes in primary liver carcinoma. The study's findings and limits: Lesser overlap characterized tumor-adjacent and tumor-blood pairs relative to tumor region pairs.

The researchers produced TCR beta cDNA from about 510 ng total RNA with a constant-region primer. Three rounds of nested multiplex PCR with slightly modified ARM-PCR produced TCR beta libraries. TCRdb ran MiXCR on the multiplex PCR reads and lists one entry per CDR3 protein. The data contain roughly 180,000 distinct CDR3 sequences, over 45% of them singletons. Unsorted whole blood yielded blood RNA, and germline DNA was extracted as well. HBV chronically infected the treatment-naive patients. It was before surgery that four milliliters of peripheral blood were collected. As for this clonotype: The antigen is unknown. A much more abundant neighbour one base away suggests this may be a read error.

The sample taken for sequencing was peripheral blood. The TCR was taken from a man aged 40-50 years with primary liver carcinoma and hepatitis B virus infection.

CDR3 bases: TGCAGCGTGCGACCCGGGGCAGGGTTTAATCAGCCCCAGCATTTT. Protein product: CSVRPGAGFNQPQHF. The chain links TRBV29-1 to TRBJ1-5; D is possibly TRBD1 (5 bases). Trimming removed 6 bases from V and 4 bases from J, with 19 bases in between. The length of the CDR3 is 15 residues. CDR1 and CDR2 (germline): SQVTM, ANQGSEA.